This entry is about one T cell receptor (beta chain). The germline CDR1 and CDR2 sequences are SNHLY and FYNNEI. V lost 1 base to trimming and J lost 7 bases; unmatched junction nucleotides: 8. The CDR3 contains 16 residues. The sample comes from a study of blood T cell repertoires in COVID-19. Study-wide background: Samples came from the United States, Italy and Spain, spanning acute and convalescent COVID-19. Sample material is recorded as cDNA or gDNA derived from T cells, B-cell-depleted T cells, or PBMCs.

The participants were between 18 and 89 years old and came from about two dozen US areas. Authors' analysis steps: Estimates of nucleated cell counts were drawn from the amplification of reference gene primers. Data came from immunoSEQ multiplex PCR; TCRdb stores just in-frame clones and leaves some out. V, J and clone size are those of that table, while D and trimming were read from the DNA. The sample carries 300,000 to 350,000 clones, 70% to 90% recorded once. The chain carries TRBV2 and TRBJ2-1; TRBD2 matches at 9 bases. Specimen: PBMCs or T cells enriched from blood (not recorded which). The TCR comes from a woman in her 40s with acute COVID-19. CDR3 loop: CASSEGGGRAWNEQFF. The CDR3 DNA follows: TGTGCCAGCAGTGAAGGGGGCGGGAGGGCCTGGAATGAGCAGTTCTTC.